This T cell receptor (beta chain) was retrieved from a study of blood T cell repertoires in COVID-19. In the authors' workflow: Amplification with reference gene primers provided the estimates of nucleated cell counts. TCRdb's table, derived via immunoSEQ multiplex PCR, lists solely in-frame clones and lacks some. The V and J calls and clone size were taken over from that table, and D and trimming were inferred from the DNA. The sample has about 170,000 clones; more than 65% are singletons. V shed 5 bases, J shed 4 bases, and the junction held 5 bases outside the gene matches. CDR1 and CDR2 (germline): SGHNT, YENEEA. This CDR3 comprises 15 residues.

This TCR was recovered from a man aged 65 to 79 with active or convalescent COVID-19. The specimen was peripheral blood. V is TRBV11-3 and J is TRBJ2-2; TRBD1 matches at 9 bases. CDR3 loop: CASSPRDRATGELFF. The DNA for the CDR3 is TGTGCCAGCAGCCCGCGGGACAGGGCCACCGGGGAGCTGTTTTTT.